Each of the 12 T cell receptor beta chains below was sequenced from the same sample in a study of brain metastases from non-small cell lung cancer. The repertoire was sequenced with immunoSEQ multiplex PCR; TCRdb's copy has only in-frame clones and lacks some. The data contain 2,500 to 3,500 clones, under 80% of them singletons. The specimen sequenced was primary lung tumor tissue. The receptors stem from a donor at least 40 years old with non-small cell lung cancer.

CDR3 residues: CASSFRNGYTF. The CDR3 DNA follows: TGTGCCAGCAGTTTTCGGAACGGCTACACCTTC. The rearrangement links TRBV12-3 or TRBV12-4 to TRBJ1-2; D unresolved. V shed 3 bases and J shed 8 bases, with 7 bases lying between them. The CDR3 loop spans 11 amino acids.

This clone was detected only once. CDR3 in amino acids: CASSLERTFATNEKLFF. The CDR3 nucleotides read TGCGCCAGCAGCCTAGAGCGGACGTTTGCAACTAATGAAAAACTGTTTTTT. The J gene is TRBJ1-4, the V gene TRBV4-1; D unclear. V lost 4 bases, J lost 0 bases, and 15 bases lay in between. From germline, CDR1 is MGHRA and CDR2 YSYEKL. The CDR3 has 17 amino acids.

This clone is large in the sample. The same CDR3 arises from other DNA sequences in this sample as well. This rearrangement joins TRBV20-1 to TRBJ2-7; tentatively, D is TRBD1 (5 bases). The germline V and J ends were trimmed by 5 bases and 7 bases, with 12 bases remaining between them. The germline CDR1 and CDR2 sequences are DFQATT and SNEGSKA (reference sequence). The CDR3 sequence is 11 residues long. The chain's CDR3 is CSALGRGEQYF. Written as DNA, the CDR3 is TGCAGTGCTCTGGGGCGAGGTGAGCAGTACTTC.

The chain links TRBV4-2 to TRBJ1-1; TRBD1 agrees at 7 bases. The CDR3 totals 14 residues. Unmatched junction bases numbered 13, after V lost 7 bases and J lost 8 bases. Germline CDR1 LGHNA, CDR2 YNFKEQ. CDR3 region: CASNPGDRSVEAFF. CDR3 bases: TGTGCCAGCAATCCGGGGGACAGAAGCGTAGAAGCTTTCTTT.

CDR3 in amino acids: CASSVETGAGEKLFF. CDR3 bases: TGCGCCAGCAGCGTGGAGACAGGAGCGGGGGAAAAACTGTTTTTT. This sequence joins TRBV5-1 and TRBJ1-4; tentative D call: TRBD1 (6 bases). The CDR3 is made up of 15 amino acids. The germline V and J ends were trimmed by 4 bases and 8 bases, with 18 bases remaining between them. The germline CDR1 and CDR2 sequences are SGHRS and YFSETQ.

J is TRBJ1-6 and V is TRBV6-6; TRBD1 agrees at 8 bases. J lost 9 bases, V lost 6 bases, and 4 bases had no gene match. The CDR3 is 13 residues long. CDR1 is MNHNY and CDR2 is SVGAGI in the germline V gene (reference sequence). Here the CDR3 DNA reads TGTGCCAGCAGCCAGGGGGCGAGTTCACCCCTCCACTTT. Its translation: CASSQGASSPLHF.

This clone showed up just a few times. The chain employs TRBV10-3 and TRBJ1-1, with TRBD1 identical over 7 bases. Germline CDR1 and CDR2: ENHRY and SYGVKD. After removal of 6 bases from V and 1 base from J, the junction contained 2 bases not matched to a gene. This CDR3 is built from 13 residues. CDR3 residues: CAIRDRENTEAFF. The DNA for the CDR3 is TGTGCCATCAGAGACAGGGAGAACACTGAAGCTTTCTTT.

The CDR3 DNA sequence: TGTGCCAGCAGCCCAGGAGGCGGGGCGAATGAAAAACTGTTTTTT. Protein sequence: CASSPGGGANEKLFF. The genes are TRBV3-1 (or the pseudogene TRBV3-2) and TRBJ1-4; perhaps TRBD1 as D (5 bases). The germline V gene has CDR1 LGHDT and CDR2 YNNKEL (reference sequence). This CDR3 has 15 residues. Trimming took off 4 bases at V and 5 bases at J, with 14 bases between the two ends.

This clone has just one count. This chain joins TRBV5-5 and TRBJ1-1; D call uncertain. CDR1 is SGHKS, CDR2 YYEKEE, per germline (reference sequence). Trimming removed 3 bases from V and 5 bases from J, with 17 bases in between. This CDR3 has 15 residues. The CDR3 is CASSSISGRGTEAFF. CDR3 bases: TGTGCCAGCAGCTCGATTTCGGGCCGTGGAACTGAAGCTTTCTTT.

The chain links TRBV5-4 to TRBJ1-6, with a weak D call TRBD1 (6 bases). This CDR3 contains 17 residues. Germline-derived CDR1 and CDR2 are SGHNT and YYREEE (reference sequence). Trimming left V 4 bases short and J 2 bases short, with 16 bases between. The CDR3 sequence: CASSPGQPLTYNSPLHF. CDR3 nucleotide sequence: TGTGCCAGCAGCCCCGGACAGCCTCTGACCTATAATTCACCCCTCCACTTT. Combining the CDR3 with reference TRBV5-4 and TRBJ1-6 gives the whole variable domain ETGVTQSPTHLIKTRGQQVTLRCSSQSGHNTVSWYQQALGQGPQFIFQYYREEENGRGNFPPRFSGLQFPNYSSELNVNALELDDSALYLCASSPGQPLTYNSPLHFGNGTRLTVT.

This clone was seen a few times. The V and J genes are TRBV12-5 and TRBJ2-5, with TRBD2 identical over 8 bases. The CDR3 has 14 amino acids. Germline V gene data show CDR1 as LGHNT and CDR2 as FRNRAP. V shed 6 bases and J 5 bases; nucleotides not matched to a gene: 8. The CDR3 here is CASGLGIAGETQYF. The CDR3 DNA reads as TGTGCTAGTGGCCTCGGGATAGCGGGGGAGACCCAGTACTTC.

The chain has TRBV5-1 and TRBJ2-3; tentative D call: TRBD1 (5 bases). Looked up from germline, CDR1 is SGHRS and CDR2 is YFSETQ. This CDR3 is built from 14 residues. Trimming took 4 bases from V and 3 from J, leaving 12 bases between them. CDR3 region: CASSQGLVTDTQYF. In nucleotides, the CDR3 is TGCGCCAGCAGCCAGGGCTTAGTGACAGATACGCAGTATTTT.